A selection of T cell receptor beta chains follows, all from one sample in a study of vaccination and CD4 T cells after COVID-19. TCRdb reanalysed the PCR reads using MiXCR and keeps one entry per CDR3 protein. This table has some 11,000 distinct CDR3 sequences, around 60% appearing once. The antigens for these receptors are not known. The sample comprised CD4+ T cells from blood, cultured in vitro. The receptors stem from a human donor who had recovered from COVID-19. Each CDR3 is given with its conserved first and last residue. The order of the fields is CDR3 protein, CDR3 DNA, D gene, V gene, clone size, J gene. A D gene is named only where the DNA matches it firmly. Size is omitted from some rows. Given values are once, few, many or a class for expanded clones.

CDR3aa: CASSLATGDPEQYF
CDR3nt: TGTGCCAGCAGCTTAGCAACAGGGGACCCCGAGCAGTACTTC
d_gene: TRBD1
v_gene: TRBV7-8
abundance: .
j_gene: TRBJ2-7

CDR3aa: CASSYGGLAGSYEQYF
CDR3nt: TGTGCCAGCAGTTATGGGGGGCTAGCGGGGTCCTACGAGCAGTACTTC
d_gene: TRBD2
v_gene: TRBV6-5
abundance: .
j_gene: TRBJ2-7

CDR3aa: CASRTSFLEQYF
CDR3nt: TGTGCCAGCAGGACTAGTTTTCTCGAGCAGTACTTC
d_gene: .
v_gene: TRBV28
abundance: .
j_gene: TRBJ2-7

CDR3aa: CASSPGEEETQYF
CDR3nt: TGTGCCAGCAGCCCGGGGGAGGAAGAGACCCAGTACTTC
d_gene: .
v_gene: TRBV7-6
abundance: .
j_gene: TRBJ2-5

CDR3aa: CASSDVDGIRAFF
CDR3nt: TGCGCCAGCAGTGACGTTGACGGAATTCGGGCTTTCTTT
d_gene: .
v_gene: TRBV10-2
abundance: .
j_gene: TRBJ1-1

CDR3aa: CSADGTGALAGTDTQYF
CDR3nt: TGCAGTGCTGATGGAACCGGGGCGCTAGCGGGCACAGATACGCAGTATTTT
d_gene: TRBD2
v_gene: TRBV20-1
abundance: .
j_gene: TRBJ2-3

CDR3aa: CASRASGVGNTQYF
CDR3nt: TGTGCCAGCAGAGCTAGCGGGGTAGGGAATACGCAGTATTTT
d_gene: TRBD2
v_gene: TRBV6-1
abundance: .
j_gene: TRBJ2-3

CDR3aa: CASSLLTSGEITDTQYF
CDR3nt: TGTGCCAGCAGCTTACTGACTAGCGGGGAGATCACAGATACGCAGTATTTT
d_gene: TRBD2
v_gene: TRBV7-9
abundance: .
j_gene: TRBJ2-3

CDR3aa: CASSLAQGVGNQPQHF
CDR3nt: TGTGCCAGCAGCTTAGCGCAGGGGGTGGGCAATCAGCCCCAGCATTTT
d_gene: TRBD1
v_gene: TRBV7-9
abundance: few
j_gene: TRBJ1-5

CDR3aa: CATSRGTGPGGYTF
CDR3nt: TGTGCCACCAGCAGGGGGACAGGACCCGGTGGCTACACCTTC
d_gene: TRBD1
v_gene: TRBV15
abundance: .
j_gene: TRBJ1-2

CDR3aa: CASSILAEGDTQYF
CDR3nt: TGTGCCAGTAGTATCCTAGCGGAGGGGGATACGCAGTATTTT
d_gene: TRBD2
v_gene: TRBV19
abundance: few
j_gene: TRBJ2-3

CDR3aa: CASSIGGGTGELFF
CDR3nt: TGTGCCAGTAGTATAGGCGGGGGCACCGGGGAGCTGTTTTTT
d_gene: TRBD2
v_gene: TRBV19
abundance: .
j_gene: TRBJ2-2

CDR3aa: CASRGTGGLYGYTF
CDR3nt: TGTGCCAGCAGGGGGACAGGGGGACTCTATGGCTACACCTTC
d_gene: TRBD1
v_gene: TRBV6-2/TRBV6-3
abundance: .
j_gene: TRBJ1-2

CDR3aa: CSALTSGSTDTQYF
CDR3nt: TGCAGTGCTTTGACTAGCGGTAGCACAGATACGCAGTATTTT
d_gene: TRBD2
v_gene: TRBV20-1
abundance: few
j_gene: TRBJ2-3

CDR3aa: CASSPFRGSANTEAFF
CDR3nt: TGTGCCAGCAGTCCGTTTAGGGGTTCGGCGAACACTGAAGCTTTCTTT
d_gene: .
v_gene: TRBV6-1
abundance: few
j_gene: TRBJ1-1

CDR3aa: CASSYSFSGLSNQPQHF
CDR3nt: TGTGCCAGCAGTTACTCGTTTTCCGGCCTTAGCAATCAGCCCCAGCATTTT
d_gene: .
v_gene: TRBV6-5
abundance: .
j_gene: TRBJ1-5

CDR3aa: CAWSVGGVTGELFF
CDR3nt: TGTGCCTGGAGTGTAGGAGGGGTCACCGGGGAGCTGTTTTTT
d_gene: .
v_gene: TRBV30
abundance: .
j_gene: TRBJ2-2

CDR3aa: CASSIPGRVYGYTF
CDR3nt: TGTGCCAGTAGTATTCCTGGCAGGGTCTATGGCTACACCTTC
d_gene: .
v_gene: TRBV19
abundance: .
j_gene: TRBJ1-2

CDR3aa: CASRRRPGEPQHF
CDR3nt: TGTGCCTCTAGGCGGCGGCCTGGGGAGCCCCAGCATTTT
d_gene: .
v_gene: TRBV6-1
abundance: few
j_gene: TRBJ1-5

CDR3aa: CASIAGGTEAFF
CDR3nt: TGTGCCAGTATTGCAGGGGGTACTGAAGCTTTCTTT
d_gene: TRBD1
v_gene: TRBV19
abundance: .
j_gene: TRBJ1-1

CDR3aa: CASSLRSEGGYEQYF
CDR3nt: TGTGCTAGCAGCTTACGATCGGAGGGGGGGTACGAGCAGTACTTC
d_gene: .
v_gene: TRBV7-7
abundance: .
j_gene: TRBJ2-7

CDR3aa: CASSLEAGGSRTNYGYTF
CDR3nt: TGTGCCAGCAGCTTAGAGGCAGGGGGCAGCCGGACTAACTATGGCTACACCTTC
d_gene: TRBD1
v_gene: TRBV11-3
abundance: .
j_gene: TRBJ1-2

CDR3aa: CASIGGRGNTEAFF
CDR3nt: TGTGCCAGCATCGGGGGGAGAGGGAACACTGAAGCTTTCTTT
d_gene: .
v_gene: TRBV2
abundance: once
j_gene: TRBJ1-1

CDR3aa: CASSSRRDRGRDTQYF
CDR3nt: TGTGCCAGCAGCTCCCGCCGGGACAGGGGGAGGGATACGCAGTATTTT
d_gene: TRBD1
v_gene: TRBV12-3/TRBV12-4
abundance: .
j_gene: TRBJ2-3

CDR3aa: CASRTGGVSGELFF
CDR3nt: TGTGCCAGTAGGACAGGGGGCGTATCCGGGGAGCTGTTTTTT
d_gene: TRBD1
v_gene: TRBV19
abundance: .
j_gene: TRBJ2-2

CDR3aa: CASSLKAAGGIRVSPLHF
CDR3nt: TGTGCCAGCAGCTTAAAGGCTGCGGGGGGGATTCGTGTTTCACCCCTCCACTTT
d_gene: .
v_gene: TRBV7-9
abundance: .
j_gene: TRBJ1-6

CDR3aa: CSARGFTDTQYF
CDR3nt: TGCAGTGCTAGAGGATTCACAGATACGCAGTATTTT
d_gene: .
v_gene: TRBV20-1
abundance: .
j_gene: TRBJ2-3

CDR3aa: CASGSAQNYGYTF
CDR3nt: TGTGCCAGCGGTTCTGCCCAGAACTATGGCTACACCTTC
d_gene: .
v_gene: TRBV12-1
abundance: .
j_gene: TRBJ1-2

CDR3aa: CATSGHRGYGTDTQYF
CDR3nt: TGTGCCACCAGCGGCCACAGGGGGTATGGCACAGATACGCAGTATTTT
d_gene: TRBD1
v_gene: TRBV15
abundance: .
j_gene: TRBJ2-3

CDR3aa: CASSFTAHQPQHF
CDR3nt: TGTGCCAGCAGTTTTACAGCCCATCAGCCCCAGCATTTT
d_gene: .
v_gene: TRBV27
abundance: few
j_gene: TRBJ1-5

CDR3aa: CASGLSDGRGEQFF
CDR3nt: TGTGCTAGTGGTTTGAGTGACGGGAGAGGGGAGCAGTTCTTC
d_gene: .
v_gene: TRBV12-5
abundance: few
j_gene: TRBJ2-1

CDR3aa: CAWSRAENSNQPQHF
CDR3nt: TGTGCCTGGAGTAGGGCGGAAAATAGCAATCAGCCCCAGCATTTT
d_gene: .
v_gene: TRBV30
abundance: .
j_gene: TRBJ1-5

CDR3aa: CASSDGVGNQPQHF
CDR3nt: TGTGCCAGCAGTGATGGGGTAGGCAATCAGCCCCAGCATTTT
d_gene: .
v_gene: TRBV2
abundance: .
j_gene: TRBJ1-5

CDR3aa: CSARGDRGPAGELFF
CDR3nt: TGCAGTGCTAGAGGCGACAGGGGGCCGGCCGGGGAGCTGTTTTTT
d_gene: TRBD1
v_gene: TRBV20-1
abundance: .
j_gene: TRBJ2-2

CDR3aa: CSALKQENYGYTF
CDR3nt: TGCAGTGCGCTAAAACAGGAGAACTATGGCTACACCTTC
d_gene: .
v_gene: TRBV20-1
abundance: .
j_gene: TRBJ1-2

CDR3aa: CATSRGTVGGYTF
CDR3nt: TGTGCCACCAGCAGAGGCACAGTTGGTGGCTACACCTTC
d_gene: .
v_gene: TRBV15
abundance: .
j_gene: TRBJ1-2

CDR3aa: CASSGGVVYGYTF
CDR3nt: TGTGCCAGCAGTGGGGGAGTCGTCTATGGCTACACCTTC
d_gene: .
v_gene: TRBV2
abundance: few
j_gene: TRBJ1-2

CDR3aa: CSASGADDGYTF
CDR3nt: TGCAGTGCTAGCGGGGCGGATGATGGCTACACCTTC
d_gene: .
v_gene: TRBV20-1
abundance: .
j_gene: TRBJ1-2

CDR3aa: CASSIRERGQPQHF
CDR3nt: TGTGCCAGTAGTATAAGAGAGAGGGGCCAGCCCCAGCATTTT
d_gene: .
v_gene: TRBV19
abundance: few
j_gene: TRBJ1-5

CDR3aa: CASSLDRVRAEAFF
CDR3nt: TGTGCCAGCAGCTTAGACAGAGTGAGGGCTGAAGCTTTCTTT
d_gene: .
v_gene: TRBV11-3
abundance: .
j_gene: TRBJ1-1

CDR3aa: CATSDAGASSPDTQYF
CDR3nt: TGTGCCACCAGTGATGCAGGGGCAAGTTCCCCAGATACGCAGTATTTT
d_gene: .
v_gene: TRBV24-1
abundance: once
j_gene: TRBJ2-3

CDR3aa: CASRGTGGPTDTQYF
CDR3nt: TGTGCCAGCAGGGGGACAGGGGGCCCTACAGATACGCAGTATTTT
d_gene: TRBD1
v_gene: TRBV2
abundance: .
j_gene: TRBJ2-3

CDR3aa: CSAGPSGANEQFF
CDR3nt: TGCAGTGCTGGCCCCTCGGGTGCCAATGAGCAGTTCTTC
d_gene: .
v_gene: TRBV20-1
abundance: .
j_gene: TRBJ2-1

CDR3aa: CASGRDRVDYEQYF
CDR3nt: TGCGCCAGCGGCCGGGACAGGGTAGACTACGAGCAGTACTTC
d_gene: TRBD1
v_gene: TRBV5-1
abundance: once
j_gene: TRBJ2-7

CDR3aa: CATSPRQEDIQYF
CDR3nt: TGTGCCACCAGCCCTAGACAGGAAGACATTCAGTACTTC
d_gene: .
v_gene: TRBV15
abundance: .
j_gene: TRBJ2-4

CDR3aa: CASSISIDGFNQPQHF
CDR3nt: TGTGCCAGTAGTATCTCAATCGACGGTTTCAATCAGCCCCAGCATTTT
d_gene: .
v_gene: TRBV19
abundance: .
j_gene: TRBJ1-5

CDR3aa: CASSPPFSYEQYF
CDR3nt: TGTGCCAGCAGCCCGCCGTTTTCCTACGAGCAGTACTTC
d_gene: .
v_gene: TRBV7-2
abundance: .
j_gene: TRBJ2-7

CDR3aa: CASSPQVRDYSYGYTF
CDR3nt: TGTGCCAGCAGCCCCCAAGTCCGGGACTACTCCTATGGCTACACCTTC
d_gene: .
v_gene: TRBV7-2
abundance: few
j_gene: TRBJ1-2

CDR3aa: CASSPRGVRGGELFF
CDR3nt: TGTGCCAGCAGCCCTAGGGGGGTTCGGGGCGGGGAGCTGTTTTTT
d_gene: .
v_gene: TRBV7-3
abundance: few
j_gene: TRBJ2-2

CDR3aa: CASSMGSGSMEPQHF
CDR3nt: TGTGCCAGTAGTATGGGGTCAGGTTCGATGGAGCCCCAGCATTTT
d_gene: .
v_gene: TRBV19
abundance: .
j_gene: TRBJ1-5

CDR3aa: CASSYASGTAYGYTF
CDR3nt: TGTGCCAGCAGTTACGCGTCCGGGACAGCCTATGGCTACACCTTC
d_gene: TRBD1
v_gene: TRBV6-5
abundance: few
j_gene: TRBJ1-2

CDR3aa: CASSQNLYRTGGTEAFF
CDR3nt: TGTGCCAGCAGCCAAAATCTATACCGGACAGGGGGGACTGAAGCTTTCTTT
d_gene: TRBD1
v_gene: TRBV7-8
abundance: .
j_gene: TRBJ1-1